These T cell receptor beta chains were read from a single sample in a study of OX40 agonist ivuxolimab in advanced cancers. TCRdb keeps only in-frame clones here, not all; method: immunoSEQ multiplex PCR. The sample consists of 100,000 to 150,000 clones, just under 95% of them appearing once. Material: CD4+ or CD8+ T cells sorted from blood, obtained in a trial of the OX40 agonist ivuxolimab. The receptor source for this set is an adult with an advanced solid tumor such as melanoma, head and neck, liver or kidney cancer. Both conserved end residues are trimmed from each CDR3.

TRBV10-3	TRBJ2-7	AIRTGAYEQY
TRBV7-9	TRBJ1-5	ASTVRRGGGRLGQPQH
TRBV7-2	TRBJ1-5	ASSFVGGHQPQH
TRBV6-5	TRBJ2-1	ASSYSQGGRNEQF
TRBV4-3	TRBJ1-1	ASSQEGGSGGLYTEAF
TRBV4-3	TRBJ2-7	ASSQSRTYEQY
TRBV19	TRBJ1-5	ASSSQGEGQPQH
TRBV28	TRBJ2-3	ASSLWGPDTQY
TRBV4-3	TRBJ2-3	ASSQEASGSSDTQY
TRBV29-1	TRBJ1-2	SADRGLGGYT
TRBV11-2	TRBJ2-7	ASSPLVQGLEQY
TRBV5-1	TRBJ2-7	ASSSAGEGYEQY
TRBV16	TRBJ1-5	ASSRPGPSNQPQH
TRBV28	TRBJ2-5	ASSMTGMRETQY
TRBV5-4	TRBJ2-5	ASSTPQGGETQY
TRBV18	TRBJ1-5	ASSPGGGGQPQH
TRBV28	TRBJ2-1	ASSHSTGTANYNEQF
TRBV7-6	TRBJ1-4	ASSRRTGANEKLF
TRBV19	TRBJ1-1	ASTGARSAFVAF
TRBV5-1	TRBJ1-2	ASSLGSTYGYT
TRBV5-4	TRBJ1-4	ASSPDNGEEKLF
TRBV28	TRBJ1-1	ASSFPGGTEAF
TRBV7-9	TRBJ1-4	ASSQGEGEGGEKLF
TRBV5-6	TRBJ2-1	ASSSTDRVGYNEQF
TRBV11-1	TRBJ2-7	ASSRRDYFAGEQY
TRBV7-2	TRBJ1-1	ASSLLPENTEAF
TRBV28	TRBJ2-2	ASSLSLAGDTGELF
TRBV28	TRBJ2-1	ASRRGLAVNNEQF
TRBV2	TRBJ1-1	ASRAGGQGSMNTEAF
TRBV6-5	TRBJ2-7	ASSYSGTVGYEQY
TRBV12-5	TRBJ1-5	ASGLSSARQPQH
TRBV28	TRBJ2-5	ASIGGSVAQETQY
TRBV4-2	TRBJ1-2	ASSQDRYGYT
TRBV19	TRBJ2-1	ASSIRPGTRNVNEQF
TRBV10-2	TRBJ1-2	ASSDPQGRGYT
TRBV19	TRBJ1-2	ASSVGQGSSSNYGYT
TRBV6-1	TRBJ2-7	ASRDTGGDEQY
TRBV27	TRBJ1-1	ASSSRTGATEAF
TRBV9	TRBJ2-5	ASSVGHQETQY
TRBV21-1	TRBJ1-5	ASRAIRDGYSNQPQH
TRBV6-1	TRBJ1-5	ASTAESISNQPQH
TRBV2	TRBJ2-3	ASRATSTDTQY
TRBV18	TRBJ2-7	ASSLAGQGSTYEQY
TRBV28	TRBJ1-5	ASSKRGLDNQPQH
TRBV7-2	TRBJ2-1	ASSYSGYEQF
TRBV20-1	TRBJ1-2	SAIFGGYT
TRBV18	TRBJ1-3	ASSPVENPGNTIY
TRBV4-3	TRBJ1-2	ASSQEGRYT
TRBV7-2	TRBJ2-3	ASSLGTSAYTQY
TRBV7-9	TRBJ1-2	ASSPVEKYGYT